This entry features one T cell receptor (beta chain) sequence. These data come from a study of identifying expanded T cells in peripheral blood. TCRdb's table, derived via immunoSEQ multiplex PCR, lists solely in-frame clones and lacks some. The sample records about 90,000 clones, around 87% being singletons. The germline V gene encodes CDR1 SGHRS and CDR2 YFSETQ. The V and J ends lost 1 base and 2 bases respectively, with 9 bases between them. This CDR3 contains 14 residues. The chain uses TRBV5-1 and TRBJ2-5, with unresolved D. The receptor was derived from a person aged 18 to 75 in good health. The specimen was blood. CDR3 bases: TGCGCCAGCAGCTTGTACCGGGCTCAAGAGACCCAGTACTTC. The encoded protein is CASSLYRAQETQYF.